These T cell receptor beta chains were read from a single sample in a study of cytomegalovirus exposure and HLA in healthy donors. Clones were read by immunoSEQ multiplex PCR, and TCRdb kept only the in-frame ones, dropping some. The table includes some 150,000 clones, 78% detected once. Specimen: PBMCs. These TCRs come from a man aged 35 to 55 in good health and CMV-seropositive. Each CDR3 is given with its conserved first and last residue. D genes are given only for firm matches. Where a row states a size, it is once, few, many or the class of an expanded clone; other rows omit it.

D gene: TRBD2
V gene: TRBV7-9
clone size: few
J gene: TRBJ2-1
CDR3 protein: CASSLERGSPYNEQFF
CDR3 DNA: TGTGCCAGCAGCTTAGAGCGCGGGAGCCCCTACAATGAGCAGTTCTTC

D gene: .
V gene: TRBV7-2
clone size: .
J gene: TRBJ1-5
CDR3 protein: CASSLNRDTNQPQHF
CDR3 DNA: TGTGCCAGCAGCTTAAACCGGGACACCAATCAGCCCCAGCATTTT

D gene: .
V gene: TRBV4-1
clone size: .
J gene: TRBJ2-5
CDR3 protein: CASTLRWGTQETQYF
CDR3 DNA: TGCGCCAGCACCTTGCGGTGGGGCACTCAAGAGACCCAGTACTTC

D gene: .
V gene: TRBV6-1
clone size: .
J gene: TRBJ2-4
CDR3 protein: CASSNSGIQYF
CDR3 DNA: TGTGCCAGCAGTAACTCGGGCATTCAGTACTTC

D gene: .
V gene: TRBV10-2
clone size: .
J gene: TRBJ2-4
CDR3 protein: CASKLPGIDKNIQYF
CDR3 DNA: TGCGCCAGCAAACTACCAGGGATAGACAAAAACATTCAGTACTTC

D gene: TRBD1
V gene: TRBV7-2
clone size: .
J gene: TRBJ2-4
CDR3 protein: CASSSGTGGSNIQYF
CDR3 DNA: TGTGCCAGCAGCTCTGGGACAGGGGGTTCAAACATTCAGTACTTC

D gene: .
V gene: TRBV6-5
clone size: .
J gene: TRBJ2-2
CDR3 protein: CAIQRAAGGGELFF
CDR3 DNA: TGTGCCATTCAGCGGGCCGCTGGAGGCGGGGAGCTGTTTTTT

D gene: .
V gene: TRBV6-5
clone size: once
J gene: TRBJ2-2
CDR3 protein: CASWQGSMGELFF
CDR3 DNA: TGTGCCAGCTGGCAGGGGTCAATGGGGGAGCTGTTTTTT

D gene: .
V gene: TRBV11-2
clone size: .
J gene: TRBJ2-2
CDR3 protein: CASSPSLRANTGELFF
CDR3 DNA: TGTGCCAGCAGTCCATCACTACGCGCGAACACCGGGGAGCTGTTTTTT

D gene: .
V gene: TRBV5-8
clone size: few
J gene: TRBJ2-1
CDR3 protein: CASSFTPRETEQFF
CDR3 DNA: TGTGCCAGCAGCTTCACCCCCCGGGAGACTGAGCAGTTCTTC

D gene: .
V gene: TRBV19
clone size: .
J gene: TRBJ2-7
CDR3 protein: CASSIDHQGPYEQYF
CDR3 DNA: TGTGCCAGTAGTATAGATCATCAGGGGCCCTACGAGCAGTACTTC